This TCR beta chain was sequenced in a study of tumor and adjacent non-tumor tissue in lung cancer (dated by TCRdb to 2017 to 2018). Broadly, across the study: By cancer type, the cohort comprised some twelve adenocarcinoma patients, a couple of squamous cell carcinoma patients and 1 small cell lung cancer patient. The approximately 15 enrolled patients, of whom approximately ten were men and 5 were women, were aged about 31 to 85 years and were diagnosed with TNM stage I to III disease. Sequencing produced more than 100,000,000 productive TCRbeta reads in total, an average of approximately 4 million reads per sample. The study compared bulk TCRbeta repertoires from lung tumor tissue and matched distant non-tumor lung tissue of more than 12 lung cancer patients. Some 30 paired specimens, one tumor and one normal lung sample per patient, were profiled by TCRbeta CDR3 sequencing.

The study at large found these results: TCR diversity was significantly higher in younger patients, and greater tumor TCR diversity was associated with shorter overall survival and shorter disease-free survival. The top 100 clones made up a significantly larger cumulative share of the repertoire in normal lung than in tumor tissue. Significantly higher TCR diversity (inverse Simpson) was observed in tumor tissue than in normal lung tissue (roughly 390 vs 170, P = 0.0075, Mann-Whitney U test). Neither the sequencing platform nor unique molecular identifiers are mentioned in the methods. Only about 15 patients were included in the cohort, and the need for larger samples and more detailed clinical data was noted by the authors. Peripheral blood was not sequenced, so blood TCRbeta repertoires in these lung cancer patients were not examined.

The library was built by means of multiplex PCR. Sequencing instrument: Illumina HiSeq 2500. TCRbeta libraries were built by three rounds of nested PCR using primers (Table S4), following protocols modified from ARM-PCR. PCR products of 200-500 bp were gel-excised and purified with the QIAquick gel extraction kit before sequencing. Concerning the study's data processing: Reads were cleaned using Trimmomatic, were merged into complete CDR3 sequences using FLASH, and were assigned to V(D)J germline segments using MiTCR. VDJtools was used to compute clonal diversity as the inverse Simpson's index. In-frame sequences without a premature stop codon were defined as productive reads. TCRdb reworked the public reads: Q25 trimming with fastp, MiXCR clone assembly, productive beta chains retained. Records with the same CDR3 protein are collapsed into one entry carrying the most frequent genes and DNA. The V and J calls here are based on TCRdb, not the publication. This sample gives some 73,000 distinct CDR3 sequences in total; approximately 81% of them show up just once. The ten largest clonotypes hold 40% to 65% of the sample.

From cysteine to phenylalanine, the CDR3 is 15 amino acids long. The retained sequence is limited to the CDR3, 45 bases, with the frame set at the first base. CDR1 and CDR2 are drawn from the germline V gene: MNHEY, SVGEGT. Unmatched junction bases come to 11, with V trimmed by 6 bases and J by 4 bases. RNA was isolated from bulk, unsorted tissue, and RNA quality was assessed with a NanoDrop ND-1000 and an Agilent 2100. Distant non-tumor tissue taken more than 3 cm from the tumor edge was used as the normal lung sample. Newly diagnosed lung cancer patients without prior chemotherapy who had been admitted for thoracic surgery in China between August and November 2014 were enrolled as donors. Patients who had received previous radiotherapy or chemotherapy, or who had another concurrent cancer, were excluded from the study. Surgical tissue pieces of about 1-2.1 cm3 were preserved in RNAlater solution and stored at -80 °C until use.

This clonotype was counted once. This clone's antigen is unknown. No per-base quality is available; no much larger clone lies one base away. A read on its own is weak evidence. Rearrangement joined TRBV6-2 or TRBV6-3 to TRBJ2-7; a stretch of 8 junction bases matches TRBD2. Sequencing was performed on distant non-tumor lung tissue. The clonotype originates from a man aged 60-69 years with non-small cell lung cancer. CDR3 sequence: CASSRLGSGTYEQYF. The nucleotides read TGTGCCAGCAGCCGGCTGGGTAGCGGGACATACGAGCAGTACTTC.